These T cell receptor beta chains were read from a single sample in a study of blood T cell repertoires in COVID-19. This table comes from immunoSEQ multiplex PCR, and its TCRdb copy is limited to in-frame clones, with some not included. The data contain more than 250,000 clones, 88% of them singletons. Sequencing used peripheral blood. Receptor source: a woman aged 25 to 39 with COVID-19, enrolled during active disease. Each CDR3 is given with its conserved first and last residue. Fields, in order: clone size, J gene, D gene, V gene, CDR3 protein, CDR3 DNA. The D gene is left open where the match is weak. Clone sizes are given selectively: once, few, many, or a class where the clone is expanded.

clone_size: once; j_call: TRBJ2-5; d_call: .; v_call: TRBV12-3/TRBV12-4; cdr3_aa: CASSLGGIETQYF; cdr3_nt: TGTGCCAGCAGTTTAGGAGGGATTGAGACCCAGTACTTC
clone_size: .; j_call: TRBJ1-6; d_call: .; v_call: TRBV6-5; cdr3_aa: CASSYAGGDSPLHF; cdr3_nt: TGTGCCAGCAGTTACGCGGGGGGCGATTCACCCCTCCACTTT
clone_size: .; j_call: TRBJ1-3; d_call: .; v_call: TRBV2; cdr3_aa: CASTTGNTIYF; cdr3_nt: TGTGCCAGCACTACCGGAAACACCATATATTTT
clone_size: .; j_call: TRBJ2-2; d_call: .; v_call: TRBV6-4; cdr3_aa: CASSDSTGTPNAGELFF; cdr3_nt: TGTGCCAGCAGTGACTCGACCGGGACACCTAATGCCGGGGAGCTGTTTTTT
clone_size: few; j_call: TRBJ1-6; d_call: .; v_call: TRBV5-6; cdr3_aa: CASSQTDSSSYNSPLHF; cdr3_nt: TGTGCCAGCAGCCAGACAGATTCGAGCTCCTATAATTCACCCCTCCACTTT
clone_size: .; j_call: TRBJ1-2; d_call: .; v_call: TRBV2; cdr3_aa: CASSEQGSNYGYTF; cdr3_nt: TGTGCCAGCAGTGAACAGGGGTCAAACTATGGCTACACCTTC
clone_size: .; j_call: TRBJ1-1; d_call: .; v_call: TRBV7-2; cdr3_aa: CASSPGMARAFF; cdr3_nt: TGTGCCAGCAGTCCCGGGATGGCACGAGCTTTCTTT
clone_size: .; j_call: TRBJ1-2; d_call: TRBD1; v_call: TRBV2; cdr3_aa: CASSVRDRAYGYTF; cdr3_nt: TGTGCCAGCAGTGTGAGAGACAGGGCCTATGGCTACACCTTC
clone_size: .; j_call: TRBJ1-6; d_call: .; v_call: TRBV19; cdr3_aa: CASSPLNSPLHF; cdr3_nt: TGTGCCAGTAGCCCATTGAATTCACCCCTCCACTTT
clone_size: .; j_call: TRBJ2-2; d_call: .; v_call: TRBV18; cdr3_aa: CASSPNFQGTGELFF; cdr3_nt: TGTGCCAGCTCACCAAATTTCCAGGGTACCGGGGAGCTGTTTTTT
clone_size: .; j_call: TRBJ1-1; d_call: .; v_call: TRBV2; cdr3_aa: CAILVREKGNTEAFF; cdr3_nt: TGTGCCATCCTCGTGCGGGAGAAGGGGAACACTGAAGCTTTCTTT
clone_size: .; j_call: TRBJ2-1; d_call: .; v_call: TRBV19; cdr3_aa: CASKAGVGEQFF; cdr3_nt: TGTGCCAGTAAGGCAGGGGTGGGTGAGCAGTTCTTC
clone_size: .; j_call: TRBJ1-1; d_call: TRBD1; v_call: TRBV3-1/TRBV3-2; cdr3_aa: CASSHRGTGRTEAFF; cdr3_nt: TGTGCCAGCAGCCATCGCGGGACAGGACGGACTGAAGCTTTCTTT
clone_size: .; j_call: TRBJ2-3; d_call: .; v_call: TRBV7-8; cdr3_aa: CASSLDPRESTDTQYF; cdr3_nt: TGTGCCAGCAGCTTAGATCCCAGGGAAAGTACAGATACGCAGTATTTT
clone_size: .; j_call: TRBJ1-2; d_call: .; v_call: TRBV6-4; cdr3_aa: CASSDGGRDYGYTF; cdr3_nt: TGTGCCAGCAGTGACGGTGGTCGGGACTATGGCTACACCTTC
clone_size: .; j_call: TRBJ2-5; d_call: TRBD2; v_call: TRBV5-8; cdr3_aa: CASSIIHGLAGQETQYF; cdr3_nt: TGTGCCAGCAGCATAATCCACGGACTAGCGGGGCAAGAGACCCAGTACTTC
clone_size: .; j_call: TRBJ2-2; d_call: .; v_call: TRBV5-6; cdr3_aa: CASSSSLNTGELFF; cdr3_nt: TGTGCCAGCAGCTCTTCCCTGAACACCGGGGAGCTGTTTTTT
clone_size: .; j_call: TRBJ2-7; d_call: TRBD1; v_call: TRBV12-5; cdr3_aa: CASGLGQGREQYF; cdr3_nt: TGTGCTAGTGGTTTGGGACAGGGGCGAGAGCAGTACTTC
clone_size: few; j_call: TRBJ1-1; d_call: .; v_call: TRBV2; cdr3_aa: CASSSDKVMTEAFF; cdr3_nt: TGTGCCAGCAGTTCGGACAAAGTTATGACTGAAGCTTTCTTT
clone_size: .; j_call: TRBJ2-5; d_call: .; v_call: TRBV30; cdr3_aa: CAWREAEETQYF; cdr3_nt: TGTGCCTGGAGGGAGGCCGAGGAGACCCAGTACTTC
clone_size: .; j_call: TRBJ1-1; d_call: TRBD1; v_call: TRBV6-6; cdr3_aa: CASRARDRGGVGAFF; cdr3_nt: TGTGCCAGCAGAGCCCGGGACAGGGGGGGCGTGGGAGCTTTCTTT
clone_size: .; j_call: TRBJ2-5; d_call: .; v_call: TRBV2; cdr3_aa: CASTTSGGGQETQYF; cdr3_nt: TGTGCCAGCACTACCTCAGGGGGAGGCCAAGAGACCCAGTACTTC
clone_size: once; j_call: TRBJ1-1; d_call: .; v_call: TRBV11-3; cdr3_aa: CASSLGPAINTEAFF; cdr3_nt: TGTGCCAGCAGCTTAGGGCCCGCCATTAACACTGAAGCTTTCTTT
clone_size: .; j_call: TRBJ2-7; d_call: .; v_call: TRBV6-2/TRBV6-3; cdr3_aa: CASSYLGDTSYEQYF; cdr3_nt: TGTGCCAGCAGTTACTTGGGGGACACTAGCTACGAGCAGTACTTC
clone_size: .; j_call: TRBJ1-1; d_call: TRBD1; v_call: TRBV5-6; cdr3_aa: CASSGGWWDRTAEAFF; cdr3_nt: TGTGCCAGCAGCGGGGGGTGGTGGGACAGAACGGCTGAAGCTTTCTTT
clone_size: .; j_call: TRBJ2-2; d_call: .; v_call: TRBV19; cdr3_aa: CASSIGARELFF; cdr3_nt: TGTGCCAGTAGTATCGGAGCACGGGAGCTGTTTTTT
clone_size: .; j_call: TRBJ1-1; d_call: .; v_call: TRBV20-1; cdr3_aa: CSANEDRNQPEAFF; cdr3_nt: TGCAGTGCTAATGAAGACAGAAACCAACCTGAAGCTTTCTTT
clone_size: .; j_call: TRBJ1-3; d_call: TRBD1; v_call: TRBV10-3; cdr3_aa: CAISSGTGGSSNTIYF; cdr3_nt: TGTGCCATCAGTTCCGGGACAGGGGGTTCGTCGAACACCATATATTTT